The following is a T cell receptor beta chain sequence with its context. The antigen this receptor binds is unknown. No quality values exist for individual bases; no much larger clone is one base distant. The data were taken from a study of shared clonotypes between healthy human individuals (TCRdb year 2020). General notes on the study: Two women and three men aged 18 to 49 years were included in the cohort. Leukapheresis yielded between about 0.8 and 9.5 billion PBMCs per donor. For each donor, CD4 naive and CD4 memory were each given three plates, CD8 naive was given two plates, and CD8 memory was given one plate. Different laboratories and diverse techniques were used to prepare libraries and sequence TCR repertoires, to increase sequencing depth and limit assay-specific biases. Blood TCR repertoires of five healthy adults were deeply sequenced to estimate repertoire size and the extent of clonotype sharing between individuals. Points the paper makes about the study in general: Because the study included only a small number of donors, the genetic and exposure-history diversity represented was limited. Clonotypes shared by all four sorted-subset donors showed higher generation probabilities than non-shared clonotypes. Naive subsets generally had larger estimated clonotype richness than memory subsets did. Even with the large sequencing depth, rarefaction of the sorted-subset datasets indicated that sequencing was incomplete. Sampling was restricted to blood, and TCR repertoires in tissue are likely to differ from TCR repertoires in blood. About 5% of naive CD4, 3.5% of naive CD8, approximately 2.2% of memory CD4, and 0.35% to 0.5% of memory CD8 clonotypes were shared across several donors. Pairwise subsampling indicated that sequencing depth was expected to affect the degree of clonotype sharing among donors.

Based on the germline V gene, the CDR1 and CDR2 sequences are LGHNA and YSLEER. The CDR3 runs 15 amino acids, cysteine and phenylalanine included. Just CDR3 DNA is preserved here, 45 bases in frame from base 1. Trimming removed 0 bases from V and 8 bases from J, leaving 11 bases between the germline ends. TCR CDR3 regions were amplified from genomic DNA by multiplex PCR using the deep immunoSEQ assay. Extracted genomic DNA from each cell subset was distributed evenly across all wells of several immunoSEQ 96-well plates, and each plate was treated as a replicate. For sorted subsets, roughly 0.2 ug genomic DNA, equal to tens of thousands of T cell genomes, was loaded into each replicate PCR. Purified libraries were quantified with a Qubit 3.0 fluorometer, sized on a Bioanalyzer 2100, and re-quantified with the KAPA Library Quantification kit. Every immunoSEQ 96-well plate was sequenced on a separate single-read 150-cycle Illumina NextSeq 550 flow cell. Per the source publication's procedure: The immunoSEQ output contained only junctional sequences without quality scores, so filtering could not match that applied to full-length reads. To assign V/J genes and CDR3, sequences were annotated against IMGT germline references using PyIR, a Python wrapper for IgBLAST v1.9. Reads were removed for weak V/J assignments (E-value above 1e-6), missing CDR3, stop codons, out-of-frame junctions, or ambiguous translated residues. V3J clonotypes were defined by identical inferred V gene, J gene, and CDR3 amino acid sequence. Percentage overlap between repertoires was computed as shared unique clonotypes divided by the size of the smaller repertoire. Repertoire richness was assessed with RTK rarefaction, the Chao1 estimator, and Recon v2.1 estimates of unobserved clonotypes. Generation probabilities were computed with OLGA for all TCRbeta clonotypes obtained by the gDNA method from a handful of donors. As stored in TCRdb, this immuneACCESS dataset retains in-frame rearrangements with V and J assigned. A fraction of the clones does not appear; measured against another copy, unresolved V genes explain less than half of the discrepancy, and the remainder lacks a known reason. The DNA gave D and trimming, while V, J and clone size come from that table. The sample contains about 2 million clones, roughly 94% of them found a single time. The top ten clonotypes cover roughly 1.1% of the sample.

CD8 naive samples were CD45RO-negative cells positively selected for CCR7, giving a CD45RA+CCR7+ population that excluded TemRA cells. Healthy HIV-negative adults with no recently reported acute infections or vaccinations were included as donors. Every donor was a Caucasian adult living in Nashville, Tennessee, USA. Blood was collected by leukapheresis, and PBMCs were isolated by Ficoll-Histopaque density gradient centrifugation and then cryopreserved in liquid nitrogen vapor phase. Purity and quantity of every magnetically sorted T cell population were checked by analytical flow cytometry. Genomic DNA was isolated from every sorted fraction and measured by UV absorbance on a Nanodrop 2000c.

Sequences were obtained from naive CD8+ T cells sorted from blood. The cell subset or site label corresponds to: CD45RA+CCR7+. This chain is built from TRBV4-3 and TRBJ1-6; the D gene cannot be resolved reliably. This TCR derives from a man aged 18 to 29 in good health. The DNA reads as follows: TGCGCCAGCAGCCAAGATAGAGACTTTTATTCACCCCTCCACTTT. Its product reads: CASSQDRDFYSPLHF.